Reported below is one T cell receptor (beta chain). The sample holds other DNA sequences that translate to the same CDR3. TCRdb's copy holds only in-frame clones and misses some; the assay was immunoSEQ multiplex PCR. The table includes a few hundred thousand clones, roughly 85% detected once. These data belong to a study of blood T cell repertoires in COVID-19. CDR1 and CDR2 (germline): SGHRS, YFSETQ. Between the trimmed V and J ends, which lost 4 bases and 2 bases, there was a span of 3 bases. This CDR3 comprises 11 residues. The V and J genes are TRBV5-1 and TRBJ2-5; D uncertain. Sequencing was done on a sample of PBMCs or T cells enriched from blood (not recorded which). The sequence was collected from a man aged 40-50 years who had been exposed to COVID-19. The CDR3 spells CASSLQETQYF. CDR3 DNA: TGCGCCAGCAGCCTACAAGAGACCCAGTACTTC. The whole variable domain, filled in from reference TRBV5-1 and TRBJ2-5, reads KAGVTQTPRYLIKTRGQQVTLSCSPISGHRSVSWYQQTPGQGLQFLFEYFSETQRNKGNFPGRFSGRQFSNSRSEMNVSTLELGDSALYLCASSLQETQYFGPGTRLLVL.